A single sample is the source of the 15 T cell receptor beta chains below, sequenced in a study of cytomegalovirus exposure and HLA in healthy donors. PCR involved 60 Vbeta and 13 Jbeta primers. Data came from immunoSEQ multiplex PCR; TCRdb stores just in-frame clones and leaves some out. There are more than 140,000 clones in the sample, with about 2.3% held by the top ten. Sequenced sample: PBMCs. The receptor set was obtained from a woman in her late teens or twenties in good health and CMV-seronegative.

The gene calls are TRBV7-3 and TRBJ2-3; no clear D. From germline, CDR1 is SGHTA and CDR2 FQGTGA. V lost 5 bases and J 6 bases, leaving 15 bases between the germline ends. CDR3 length: 14 residues. The chain's CDR3 is CASSLSPHSDTQYF. The CDR3 bases are TGTGCCAGCAGCCTCTCTCCCCACAGCGATACGCAGTATTTT.

The V gene is TRBV9, the J gene TRBJ2-3, with D perhaps matching TRBD2 (6 bases). With 3 bases removed from V and 5 bases from J, the gap between germline ends came to 16 bases. The CDR3 is 15 residues long. Germline values: CDR1 SGDLS, CDR2 YYNGEE. This CDR3 is CASSEGGLGLDTQYF. DNA of the CDR3: TGTGCCAGCAGCGAAGGAGGGCTTGGTTTAGATACGCAGTATTTT.

The chain carries TRBV6-1 and TRBJ2-1; TRBD2 matches 8 bases. The CDR3 runs to 15 residues. Germline-derived CDR1 and CDR2 are MNHNS and SASEGT. Trimming cost V 2 bases and J 6 bases; bases outside gene matches: 6. Here the CDR3 reads CASSEWTSSLNEQFF. The CDR3 bases are TGTGCCAGCAGTGAATGGACTAGCTCCCTCAATGAGCAGTTCTTC.

The J gene is TRBJ1-1, the V gene TRBV2; 10 bases are a match to TRBD1. Losses at the gene ends were 7 bases for V and 5 bases for J; bases not matched to a gene: 7. Germline V gene sequence: CDR1 SNHLY, CDR2 FYNNEI. CDR3 length equals 14 residues. The CDR3 spells CASNRQGAQTEAFF. CDR3 in DNA: TGTGCCAGCAACAGACAGGGGGCGCAAACTGAAGCTTTCTTT.

The rearrangement joins TRBV7-9 to TRBJ2-3, with 7 bases that match TRBD2. The CDR3 runs 12 residues. The V and J ends lost 10 bases and 3 bases, in that order; junction bases with no gene match: 4. Germline CDR1 SEHNR, CDR2 FQNEAQ (reference sequence). The CDR3, as DNA: TGTGCCATTGGGGAGGGGACAGATACGCAGTATTTT. This translates into CAIGEGTDTQYF.

This chain connects TRBV9 to TRBJ1-2, with TRBD1 matching 9 bases. Trimming took 3 bases from V and 4 from J; bases not matched to a gene: 7. From germline, CDR1 is SGDLS and CDR2 YYNGEE. This CDR3 is 15 amino acids long. The CDR3 reads CASSGRQGVVYGYTF. Written as DNA, the CDR3 is TGTGCCAGCAGCGGAAGACAGGGGGTTGTCTATGGCTACACCTTC.

The chain joins TRBV19 to TRBJ2-1; 8 bases map to TRBD2. Germline V CDR1 and CDR2: LNHDA, SQIVND (reference sequence). V lost 10 bases, J lost 8 bases, and 19 bases stayed unmatched. CDR3 length equals 16 residues. The CDR3 loop reads CATTPRGSGSSDEQFF. As DNA, the CDR3 is TGTGCCACCACCCCACGCGGGAGCGGGAGTAGTGATGAGCAGTTCTTC.

The chain combines TRBV5-6 with TRBJ2-1; 7 bases line up with TRBD1. CDR3 size: 12 residues. The trim removed 3 bases at V and 8 bases at J, leaving 2 bases unmatched. The germline V gene encodes CDR1 SGHDT and CDR2 YYEEEE. CDR3 nucleotides: TGTGCCAGCAGCTCGGGACAGCATGAGCAGTTCTTC. Protein sequence: CASSSGQHEQFF.

The chain carries TRBV11-3 and TRBJ2-1, with 11 bases lining up with TRBD2. The length of the CDR3 is 15 residues. V gave up 5 bases and J gave up 7 bases; unmatched junction bases: 7. Germline CDR1 is SGHNT and CDR2 is YENEEA. The CDR3 reads CASSPRTSGPNEQFF. CDR3 nucleotides: TGTGCCAGCAGCCCCAGGACTAGCGGGCCTAATGAGCAGTTCTTC.

The V gene is TRBV10-1, the J gene TRBJ1-2; TRBD1 matches 7 bases. The CDR3 is made up of 17 amino acids. V shed 8 bases and J 11 bases; nucleotides not matched to a gene: 26. CDR1 is WNHNN, CDR2 SYGVQD, per germline (reference sequence). CDR3 in amino acids: CASSYAYYRGPAMGYTF. The CDR3 nucleotides are TGCGCCAGCTCATACGCCTATTACAGGGGACCCGCTATGGGTTACACCTTC.

The rearrangement links TRBV21-1 to TRBJ2-7; TRBD2, the D gene given by the table, was not confirmed from the DNA. TRBV21-1 is termed a pseudogene. The CDR3 runs 16 residues. The CDR3 loop is CASTKVFGLFAYEQYF. In DNA form, the CDR3 reads TGTGCCAGCACCAAAGTATTCGGACTTTTTGCCTACGAGCAGTACTTC.

The V gene is TRBV11-3, the J gene TRBJ2-3; D call uncertain. Germline values: CDR1 SGHNT, CDR2 YENEEA. CDR3 length: 15 amino acids. Trimming took 2 bases from V and 1 from J, leaving 10 bases between them. The CDR3, as DNA: TGTGCCAGCAGCTTACTAGAATCCGGCACAGATACGCAGTATTTT. Amino acids: CASSLLESGTDTQYF.

This rearrangement joins TRBV11-3 to TRBJ2-7; D not resolved. The length of the CDR3 is 13 residues. CDR1 SGHNT and CDR2 YENEEA come from the germline V gene. V shed 1 base and J shed 3 bases, with 7 bases lying between them. The CDR3 sequence: CASSLGAGYEQYF. The CDR3 DNA reads as TGTGCCAGCAGCTTAGGGGCAGGCTACGAGCAGTACTTC.

The chain combines TRBV7-2 with TRBJ1-4; TRBD1 is a possible D gene (6 bases). Germline V gene data show CDR1 as SGHTA and CDR2 as FQGNSA. There are 15 residues in the CDR3. Trimming took off 5 bases at V and 8 bases at J, with 18 bases between the two ends. The CDR3 sequence: CASSEAPGVREKLFF. Written as DNA, the CDR3 is TGTGCCAGCAGCGAGGCCCCAGGGGTACGGGAAAAACTGTTTTTT. Supplemented by reference TRBV7-2 and TRBJ1-4, the full variable domain reads GAGVSQSPSNKVTEKGKDVELRCDPISGHTALYWYRQSLGQGLEFLIYFQGNSAPDKSGLPSDRFSAERTGGSVSTLTIQRTQQEDSAVYLCASSEAPGVREKLFFGSGTQLSVL.

This chain uses TRBV15 with TRBJ1-1; no clear D gene. This CDR3 has 13 residues. Trimming pared 0 bases from V and 5 bases from J, leaving 7 bases between. The germline CDR1 and CDR2 sequences are LNHNV and YYDKDF (reference sequence). The CDR3 reads CATSRDISTEAFF. CDR3 sequence (DNA): TGTGCCACCAGCAGAGATATATCGACTGAAGCTTTCTTT.